The clone carrying this T cell receptor beta chain was detected only once. What it binds is unknown. This specimen comes from a study of Ad26.COV2.S vaccination and SARS-CoV-2 variants. For the study at large: Doses of Ad26.COV2.S were injected into muscle once or twice, 56 days apart. Whole-study findings and limits: Researchers reported similar non-spike TCR breadth in vaccine and placebo recipients.

Here immunoSEQ multiplex PCR was the method, and the copy in TCRdb shows in-frame clones only, minus some. The sample contains hundreds of thousands of clones, approximately 92% of which appear only once. Regarding treatment: roughly 20 received Ad26.COV2.S at low or high dose, single or two shots; roughly five received placebo; per-sample allocation not given. It was on day 63 after the first vaccine or placebo injection that samples were taken. The sequencing used peripheral blood, collected in a trial of Ad26.COV2.S vaccine versus placebo. The source is a person aged 18 to 59 who received the Ad26.COV2.S COVID-19 vaccine or a placebo.

CDR3 DNA sequence: TGTGCCAGCAGCCAAGTAACAGGGGGCAACGAGCAGTACTTC. It specifies CASSQVTGGNEQYF. This sequence joins TRBV14 and TRBJ2-7, with 9 positions matching TRBD1. CDR1 and CDR2 from the germline V gene are SGHDN and FVKESK. This CDR3 region has 14 residues. V lost 1 base to trimming and J lost 5 bases; unmatched junction nucleotides: 3.